The present TCR beta chain was sequenced within a study of blood T cell repertoires in COVID-19. The overall study: Samples of COVID-19 (acute and convalescent) were obtained from the United States, Italy and Spain. The cDNA or gDNA used as material had been derived from T cells, B-cell-depleted T cells, or PBMCs.

V trimming: 6 bases; J trimming: 2 bases; junction bases outside the gene matches: 9. The CDR3 is 16 residues long. Germline-derived CDR1 and CDR2 are MRHNA and SNTAGT. Original handling: Reference gene primer amplification gave nucleated cell count estimates. Libraries were prepared by immunoSEQ multiplex PCR; TCRdb keeps only in-frame clonotypes and omits some of them. From that table come the V and J calls and clone size; the DNA was used to work out D and trimming. The sample includes around 250,000 clones, about four fifths of them seen just once. The source material was peripheral blood. This chain joins TRBV6-4 and TRBJ1-5; 8 bases fit TRBD1. This receptor was taken from a woman between 18 and 29 years old with acute or convalescent COVID-19. The CDR3: CASSLDRGGGNQPQHF. Here the CDR3 DNA reads TGTGCCAGCAGCCTCGACAGGGGAGGAGGCAATCAGCCCCAGCATTTT.